Listed below are T cell receptor beta chains from one sample, sequenced in a study of cytomegalovirus exposure and HLA in healthy donors. Sequenced by immunoSEQ multiplex PCR; TCRdb stores in-frame clones only, minus some. The table has 250,000 to 350,000 clones, roughly 80% seen once; the top ten hold about 0.28%. Sequencing was carried out using PBMCs. The receptors come from a girl aged 2 to 9 in good health and CMV-seronegative. CDR3s include the opening cysteine and the closing phenylalanine or tryptophan. D genes are given only for firm matches. Size tells how often a clone was seen (once, few, many) or the class of an expanded clone, and some rows leave it out.

>TRBD2|TRBV28|NA|TRBJ2-1|14
TGTGCCAGCACTAGCGGGGGGCACTACAATGAGCAGTTCTTC
CASTSGGHYNEQFF
>NA|TRBV6-5|NA|TRBJ1-4|15
TGTGCCAGCAGTTACGTGCCAGGGGATCTACAAAAACTGTTTTTT
CASSYVPGDLQKLFF
>TRBD2|TRBV6-5|NA|TRBJ2-7|15
TGTGCCAGCAGTTACCGGGGGGTGCCCTCCTACGAGCAGTACTTC
CASSYRGVPSYEQYF
>NA|TRBV19|NA|TRBJ2-7|15
TGTGCCAGTAGTATAAGGTCGGGGGGCGCGGACGAGCAGTACTTC
CASSIRSGGADEQYF
>TRBD2|TRBV27|NA|TRBJ2-1|14
TGTGCCAGCAGTACCCCGACTAGCGGGAGAAAGGAGTTCTTC
CASSTPTSGRKEFF
>NA|TRBV10-3|NA|TRBJ2-7|15
TGTGCCACCGCGGGATCTGAACCAAACCGCTACGAGCAGTACTTC
CATAGSEPNRYEQYF
>NA|TRBV29-1|NA|TRBJ1-2|11
TGCAGCGTTGAACTGAACTATGGCTACACCTTC
CSVELNYGYTF
>NA|TRBV2|NA|TRBJ1-5|16
TGTGCCAGCAGTCAAAGGACGGGGGATAGCAATCAGCCCCAGCATTTT
CASSQRTGDSNQPQHF
>TRBD1|TRBV5-6|NA|TRBJ2-1|14
TGTGCCAGCAGTTCGACAGGGAACTACAATGAGCAGTTCTTC
CASSSTGNYNEQFF
>NA|TRBV6-1|NA|TRBJ1-2|18
TGTGCCAGCAGTGCCGGGACACCGTACCAAACGGCTAACTATGGCTACACCTTC
CASSAGTPYQTANYGYTF
>TRBD1|TRBV9|few|TRBJ1-2|16
TGTGCCAGCAGCGTAGCCATCCAGGGGGCGCACTATGGCTACACCTTC
CASSVAIQGAHYGYTF
>TRBD1|TRBV28|NA|TRBJ2-1|12
TGTGCCAGCAGCCAGGGGGCCGATGAGCAGTTCTTC
CASSQGADEQFF
>TRBD1|TRBV27|NA|TRBJ1-2|15
TGTGCCAGCAGTTTGGACAGGGAAAAGGACTATGGCTACACCTTC
CASSLDREKDYGYTF
>TRBD2|TRBV6-4|NA|TRBJ2-7|14
TGTGCCAGCAGTGGGGCTAGCGGCTCCTACGAGCAGTACTTC
CASSGASGSYEQYF
>NA|TRBV14|NA|TRBJ2-5|15
TGTGCCAGCAGCCAAGAATGGGCGGGGCAAGAGACCCAGTACTTC
CASSQEWAGQETQYF
>TRBD2|TRBV5-1|NA|TRBJ2-3|16
TGCGCCAGCAGCGATCAACTAGCGGGAGGAGGCGATACGCAGTATTTT
CASSDQLAGGGDTQYF
>NA|TRBV7-9|NA|TRBJ2-7|14
TGTGCCAGCAAGGACAGCGGGACCCTCTACGAGCAGTACTTC
CASKDSGTLYEQYF
>TRBD1|TRBV9|NA|TRBJ2-2|16
TGTGCCAGCAGCGACGGGGGACAGGGGGATCCCGGGGAGCTGTTTTTT
CASSDGGQGDPGELFF
>NA|TRBV10-3|NA|TRBJ1-1|19
TGTGCCATCAGTGCGGTTTCTTATGAGACACGGAGGAGGTCGACTGAAGCTTTCTTT
CAISAVSYETRRRSTEAFF
>NA|TRBV12-5|NA|TRBJ1-1|13
TGTGCTAGTGGTTCGGAGACTAACACTGAAGCTTTCTTT
CASGSETNTEAFF
>NA|TRBV6-5|NA|TRBJ1-1|14
TGTGCCAGCAGTTCGAAACAGGGGAACACTGAAGCTTTCTTT
CASSSKQGNTEAFF
>NA|TRBV28|NA|TRBJ2-7|12
TGTGCCAGCAGGAGGCCGCTTAGCGAGCAGTACTTC
CASRRPLSEQYF
>NA|TRBV7-3|few|TRBJ2-6|14
TGTGCCAGCAGCTTATCCGAGGAGGCCAACGTCCTGACTTTC
CASSLSEEANVLTF
>NA|TRBV28|NA|TRBJ1-2|13
TGTGCCAGCAGTGTACAGGGTGCGTATGGCTACACCTTC
CASSVQGAYGYTF
>TRBD2|TRBV9|NA|TRBJ2-7|14
TGTGCCAGCAGCGTAGGCGGACTAGACTACGAGCAGTACTTC
CASSVGGLDYEQYF
>TRBD1|TRBV28|NA|TRBJ1-2|14
TGTGCCAGCAGCACCGGGACAGCAAACTATGGCTACACCTTC
CASSTGTANYGYTF
>TRBD2|TRBV18|few|TRBJ2-7|16
TGTGCCAGCTCACTCAGGCTCGGAGCGGGGGCCTACGAGCAGTACTTC
CASSLRLGAGAYEQYF
>TRBD1|TRBV10-1|NA|TRBJ2-5|17
TGCGCCAGCCCGATTCAATACCGGACAGGGGACCAAGAGACCCAGTACTTC
CASPIQYRTGDQETQYF
>NA|TRBV6-1|NA|TRBJ2-4|15
TGTGCCAGCGGGTGGACAGTACTAGCCAAAAACATTCAGTACTTC
CASGWTVLAKNIQYF
>NA|TRBV4-1|NA|TRBJ2-4|15
TGCGCCAGCAGCCAAGTTTCACTAGCCAAAAACATTCAGTACTTC
CASSQVSLAKNIQYF
>NA|TRBV2|NA|TRBJ1-5|13
TGTGCCAGCAACTTCCAAAGCAATCAGCCCCAGCATTTT
CASNFQSNQPQHF
>TRBD1|TRBV10-3|NA|TRBJ1-2|16
TGTGCCATCAGTTCACTCCGGGACAGGGGTAACTATGGCTACACCTTC
CAISSLRDRGNYGYTF
>NA|TRBV5-1|NA|TRBJ2-7|15
TGCGCCAGCAGCTACTGGGGGGGCTCGACCTACGAGCAGTACTTC
CASSYWGGSTYEQYF
>NA|TRBV7-8|NA|TRBJ2-7|15
TGTGCCAGCAGCTTACCAAGGAGCGCCGACCACGAGCAGTACTTC
CASSLPRSADHEQYF
>NA|TRBV27|NA|TRBJ1-1|14
TGTGCCAGCAGGTCAACAGGTATCAGCACTGAAGCTTTCTTT
CASRSTGISTEAFF